This TCR beta chain was sequenced for a study of shared clonotypes between healthy human individuals. Study conclusions and caveats: How much donors shared clonotypes was expected to be affected by sequencing depth. Clonotypes shared by all four sorted-subset donors had higher generation probabilities than non-shared clonotypes. Larger estimated richness was generally seen in naive subsets than in memory subsets.

V lost 4 bases to trimming and J lost 8 bases, with 8 bases between them. Germline loops: CDR1 SEHNR, CDR2 FQNEAQ (reference sequence). The CDR3 loop spans 11 amino acids. At a deep level, the assay was run. Libraries were prepared by immunoSEQ multiplex PCR; TCRdb keeps only in-frame clonotypes and omits some of them. The sample includes about 2.4 million clones, 80% to 95% of them seen just once. To note about this clone: What it recognizes is unknown.

The source is a man aged 18 to 29 in good health. Some clones in this sample may be carry-over from other donors' samples. The chain employs TRBV7-9 and TRBJ1-2; D remains unclear. Material for sequencing was naive CD4+ T cells from PBMCs. Subset in this sample: CD45RA+ positively selected. DNA for the CDR3: TGTGCCAGCAGCTCCGGGTGGGGCTACACCTTC. Its translation: CASSSGWGYTF.